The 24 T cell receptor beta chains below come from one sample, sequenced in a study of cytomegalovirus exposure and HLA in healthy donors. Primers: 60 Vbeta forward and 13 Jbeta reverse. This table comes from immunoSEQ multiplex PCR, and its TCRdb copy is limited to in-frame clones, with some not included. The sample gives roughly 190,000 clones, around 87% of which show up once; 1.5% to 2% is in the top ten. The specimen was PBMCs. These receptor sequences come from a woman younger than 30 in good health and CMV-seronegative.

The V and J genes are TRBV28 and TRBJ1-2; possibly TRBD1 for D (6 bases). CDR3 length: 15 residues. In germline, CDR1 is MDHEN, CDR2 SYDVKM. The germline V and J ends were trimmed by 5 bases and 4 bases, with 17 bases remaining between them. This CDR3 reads CASSPQQGRGYGYTF. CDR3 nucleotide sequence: TGTGCCAGCAGTCCCCAACAGGGACGCGGCTATGGCTACACCTTC.

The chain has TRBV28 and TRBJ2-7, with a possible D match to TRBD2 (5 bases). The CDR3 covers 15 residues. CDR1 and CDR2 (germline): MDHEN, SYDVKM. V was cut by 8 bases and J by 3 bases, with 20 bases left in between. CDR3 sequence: CASPPGSGVNYEQYF. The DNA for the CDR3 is TGTGCCAGCCCCCCGGGGTCTGGAGTTAACTACGAGCAGTACTTC. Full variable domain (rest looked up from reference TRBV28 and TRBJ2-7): DVKVTQSSRYLVKRTGEKVFLECVQDMDHENMFWYRQDPGLGLRLIYFSYDVKMKEKGDIPEGYSVSREKKERFSLILESASTNQTSMYLCASPPGSGVNYEQYFGPGTRLTVT.

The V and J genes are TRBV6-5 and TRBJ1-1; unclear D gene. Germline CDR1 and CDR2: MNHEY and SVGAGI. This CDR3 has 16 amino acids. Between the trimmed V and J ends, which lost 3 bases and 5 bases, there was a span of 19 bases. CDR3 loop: CASSYSHGGEKTEAFF. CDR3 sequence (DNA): TGTGCCAGCAGTTATTCTCACGGTGGGGAGAAGACTGAAGCTTTCTTT.

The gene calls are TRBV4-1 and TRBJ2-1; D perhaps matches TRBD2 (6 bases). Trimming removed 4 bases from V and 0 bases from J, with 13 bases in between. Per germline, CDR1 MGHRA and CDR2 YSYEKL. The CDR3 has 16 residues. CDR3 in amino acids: CASSREGGSSYNEQFF. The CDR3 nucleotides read TGCGCCAGCAGCCGAGAGGGAGGAAGCTCCTACAATGAGCAGTTCTTC.

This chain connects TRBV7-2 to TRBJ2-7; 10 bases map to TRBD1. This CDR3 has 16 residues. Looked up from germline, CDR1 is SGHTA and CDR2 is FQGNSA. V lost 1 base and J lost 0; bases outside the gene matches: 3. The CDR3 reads CASSLGGTGASYEQYF. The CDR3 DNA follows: TGTGCCAGCAGCTTAGGCGGGACAGGGGCCTCCTACGAGCAGTACTTC.

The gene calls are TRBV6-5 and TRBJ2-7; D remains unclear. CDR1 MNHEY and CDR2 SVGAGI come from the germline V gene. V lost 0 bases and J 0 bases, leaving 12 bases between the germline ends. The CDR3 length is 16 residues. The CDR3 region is CASSYSLERSSYEQYF. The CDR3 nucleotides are TGTGCCAGCAGTTACTCGTTAGAAAGGAGCTCCTACGAGCAGTACTTC.

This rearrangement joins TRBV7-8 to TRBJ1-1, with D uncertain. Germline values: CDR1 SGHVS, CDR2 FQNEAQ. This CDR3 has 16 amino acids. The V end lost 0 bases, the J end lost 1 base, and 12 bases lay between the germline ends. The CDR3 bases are TGTGCCAGCAGCTTAGCAGCTATAGCTAGGAACACTGAAGCTTTCTTT. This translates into CASSLAAIARNTEAFF.

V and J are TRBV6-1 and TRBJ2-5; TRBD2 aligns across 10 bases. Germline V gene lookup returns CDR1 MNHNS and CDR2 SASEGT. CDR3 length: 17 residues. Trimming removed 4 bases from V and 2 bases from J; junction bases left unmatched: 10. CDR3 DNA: TGTGCCAGCAGTGCGATACTAGCGGGAATTGGACAAGAGACCCAGTACTTC. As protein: CASSAILAGIGQETQYF.

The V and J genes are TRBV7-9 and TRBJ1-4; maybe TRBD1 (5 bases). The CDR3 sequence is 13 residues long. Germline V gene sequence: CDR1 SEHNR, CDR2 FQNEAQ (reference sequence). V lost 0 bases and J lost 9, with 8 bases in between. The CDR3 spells CASSLAQGKKLFF. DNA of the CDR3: TGTGCCAGCAGCTTAGCGCAGGGAAAAAAACTGTTTTTT.

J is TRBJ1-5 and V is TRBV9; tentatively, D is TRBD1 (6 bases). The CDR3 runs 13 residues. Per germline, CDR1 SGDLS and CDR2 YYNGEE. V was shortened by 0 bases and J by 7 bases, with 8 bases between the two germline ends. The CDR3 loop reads CASSVGGRQPQHF. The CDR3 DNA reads TGTGCCAGCAGCGTAGGGGGGCGGCAGCCCCAGCATTTT.

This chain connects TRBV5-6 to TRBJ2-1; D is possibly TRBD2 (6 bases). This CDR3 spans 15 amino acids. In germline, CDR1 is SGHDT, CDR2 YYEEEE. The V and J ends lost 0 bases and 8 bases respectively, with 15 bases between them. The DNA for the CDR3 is TGTGCCAGCAGCTTGGTCGAGACTAGAGGCGATGAGCAGTTCTTC. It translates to CASSLVETRGDEQFF.

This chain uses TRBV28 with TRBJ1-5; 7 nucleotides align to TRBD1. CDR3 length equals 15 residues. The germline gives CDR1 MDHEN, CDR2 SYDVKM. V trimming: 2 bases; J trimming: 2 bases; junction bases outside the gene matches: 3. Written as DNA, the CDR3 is TGTGCCAGCAGTTTAAACACAGGGGGCAATCAGCCCCAGCATTTT. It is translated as CASSLNTGGNQPQHF. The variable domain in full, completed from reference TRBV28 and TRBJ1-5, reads DVKVTQSSRYLVKRTGEKVFLECVQDMDHENMFWYRQDPGLGLRLIYFSYDVKMKEKGDIPEGYSVSREKKERFSLILESASTNQTSMYLCASSLNTGGNQPQHFGDGTRLSIL.

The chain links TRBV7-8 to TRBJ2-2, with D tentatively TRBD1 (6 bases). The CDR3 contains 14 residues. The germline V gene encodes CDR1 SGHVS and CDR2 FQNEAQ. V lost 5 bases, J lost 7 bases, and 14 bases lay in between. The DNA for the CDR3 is TGTGCCAGCAGCATATTTACAGGGAGCGGGGAGCTGTTTTTT. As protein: CASSIFTGSGELFF.

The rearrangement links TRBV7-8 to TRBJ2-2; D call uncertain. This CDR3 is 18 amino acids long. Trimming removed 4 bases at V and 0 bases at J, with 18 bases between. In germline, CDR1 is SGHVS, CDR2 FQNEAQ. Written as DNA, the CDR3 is TGTGCCAGCAGCTCCTCTGCGGTCCAGCCCACGAACACCGGGGAGCTGTTTTTT. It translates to CASSSSAVQPTNTGELFF.

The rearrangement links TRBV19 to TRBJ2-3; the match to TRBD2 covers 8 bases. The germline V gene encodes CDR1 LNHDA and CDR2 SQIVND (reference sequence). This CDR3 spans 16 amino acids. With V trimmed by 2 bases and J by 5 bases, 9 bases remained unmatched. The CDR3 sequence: CASSIQASGPQDTQYF. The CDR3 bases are TGTGCCAGTAGTATACAGGCTAGCGGGCCACAAGATACGCAGTATTTT.

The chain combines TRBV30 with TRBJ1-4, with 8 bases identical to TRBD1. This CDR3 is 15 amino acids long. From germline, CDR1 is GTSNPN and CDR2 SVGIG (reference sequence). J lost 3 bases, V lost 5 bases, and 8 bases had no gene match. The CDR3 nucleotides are TGTGCCTGGGATCAGGGGGCGCGGCCTAATGAAAAACTGTTTTTT. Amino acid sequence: CAWDQGARPNEKLFF.

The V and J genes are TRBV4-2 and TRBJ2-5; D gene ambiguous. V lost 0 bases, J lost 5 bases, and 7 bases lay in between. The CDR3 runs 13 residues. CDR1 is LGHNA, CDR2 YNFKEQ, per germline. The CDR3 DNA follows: TGTGCCAGCAGCCAAGATCGGCGGGAGACCCAGTACTTC. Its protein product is CASSQDRRETQYF.

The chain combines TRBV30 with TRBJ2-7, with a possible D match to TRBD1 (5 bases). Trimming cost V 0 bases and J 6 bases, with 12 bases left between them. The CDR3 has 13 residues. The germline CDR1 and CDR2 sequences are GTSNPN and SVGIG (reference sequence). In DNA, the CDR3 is TGTGCCTGGAGTGTACAGGCAGTGCGCGAGCAGTACTTC. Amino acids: CAWSVQAVREQYF.

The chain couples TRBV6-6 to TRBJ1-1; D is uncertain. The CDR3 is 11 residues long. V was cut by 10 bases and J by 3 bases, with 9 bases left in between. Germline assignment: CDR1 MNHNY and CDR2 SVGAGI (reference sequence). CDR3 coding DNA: TGTGCCATCCGACGGGACACTGAAGCTTTCTTT. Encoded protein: CAIRRDTEAFF.

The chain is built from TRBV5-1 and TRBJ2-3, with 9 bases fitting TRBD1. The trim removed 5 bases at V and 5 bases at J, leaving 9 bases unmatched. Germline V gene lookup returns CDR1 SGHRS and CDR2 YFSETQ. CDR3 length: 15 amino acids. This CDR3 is CASRTRDRAEDTQYF. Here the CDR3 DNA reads TGCGCCAGCAGGACCCGGGACAGGGCTGAAGATACGCAGTATTTT.

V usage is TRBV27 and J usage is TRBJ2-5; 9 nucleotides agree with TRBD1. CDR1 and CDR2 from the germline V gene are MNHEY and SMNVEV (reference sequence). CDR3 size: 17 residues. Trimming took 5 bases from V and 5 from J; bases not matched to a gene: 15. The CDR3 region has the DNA TGTGCCAGCAGTCAGATTCTCTCCGGGACAGGGACGGAGACCCAGTACTTC. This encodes CASSQILSGTGTETQYF.

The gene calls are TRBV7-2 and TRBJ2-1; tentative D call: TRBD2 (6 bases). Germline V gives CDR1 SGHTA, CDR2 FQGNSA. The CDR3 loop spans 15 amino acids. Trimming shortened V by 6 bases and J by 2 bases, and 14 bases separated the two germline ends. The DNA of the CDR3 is TGTGCCAGCAGTCGCGCGGGGAGCACCTACAATGAGCAGTTCTTC. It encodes CASSRAGSTYNEQFF. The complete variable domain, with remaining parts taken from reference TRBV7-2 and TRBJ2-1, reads GAGVSQSPSNKVTEKGKDVELRCDPISGHTALYWYRQSLGQGLEFLIYFQGNSAPDKSGLPSDRFSAERTGGSVSTLTIQRTQQEDSAVYLCASSRAGSTYNEQFFGPGTRLTVL.

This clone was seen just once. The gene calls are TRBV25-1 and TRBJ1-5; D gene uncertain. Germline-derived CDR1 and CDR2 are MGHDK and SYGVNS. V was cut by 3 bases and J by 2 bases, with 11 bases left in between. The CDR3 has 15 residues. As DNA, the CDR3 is TGTGCCAGCAGTGAGGAGGATTGGGGCAATCAGCCCCAGCATTTT. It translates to CASSEEDWGNQPQHF.

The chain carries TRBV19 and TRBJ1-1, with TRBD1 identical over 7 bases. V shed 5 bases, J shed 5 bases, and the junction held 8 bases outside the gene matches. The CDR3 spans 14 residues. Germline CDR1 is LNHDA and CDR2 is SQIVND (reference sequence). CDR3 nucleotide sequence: TGTGCCAGTAGTCAAGGGGGCGGAGGGACTGAAGCTTTCTTT. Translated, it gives CASSQGGGGTEAFF.